This TCR beta chain was identified in a study of blood T cell repertoires in COVID-19 (dated by TCRdb to 2019 to 2021). Describing the broader study: Collaborator samples came from the United States, Italy and Spain and covered acute and convalescent phases of COVID-19. The prospective study material was composed of cDNA or gDNA derived from T cells, B-cell-depleted T cells, or PBMCs. Deeply sampled blood TCRbeta repertoires from subjects exposed to, actively infected with, or recovered from COVID-19 were included in the dataset. The repertoires were released in a freely available public database meant as a resource for research on the immune response to SARS-CoV-2. The samples were drawn from two sources: the first 160 participants of the ongoing ImmuneRACE study, and 950 to 1,500 subjects contributed by 6 global collaborators. The sample metadata nearly always contained a de-identified subject ID, COVID-19 status, age in years and sex. Where HLA class I and class II types were available, the types were taken from metadata supplied by the sample provider, not from assay-based typing. Overall study outcomes, separate from this receptor: Clinical and demographic metadata were provided uncurated, with the amount varying by source and participant.

Based on the germline V gene (reference sequence), the CDR1 and CDR2 sequences are LNHNV and YYDKDF. The CDR3 holds 14 amino acids from the cysteine to the phenylalanine. This entry keeps only the CDR3 DNA: 42 bases, framed from base 1. Relative to germline, V is missing 8 bases and J is missing 2 bases, with 3 bases of the junction outside any gene match. By sample share, this clone is medium-sized (0.01 to 0.1%). Its antigen has not been determined. It has no much larger one-base neighbor in the sample; base qualities were not kept. Each collaborating institution followed its own protocols to collect whole blood in K2EDTA tubes. Collaborator samples were shipped for TCRbeta analysis as frozen whole blood, isolated PBMCs, or DNA extracted from either sample type. TCRbeta CDR3 regions were amplified from genomic DNA using the immunoSEQ Assay, a bias-controlled multiplex PCR. In the original analysis: Nucleated cell counts per sample were estimated from amplification of reference gene primers within the assay. To quantify the absolute abundance of each unique TCRbeta CDR3 rearrangement, sequence reads were collapsed and filtered. For each sample, productive Simpson clonality was calculated as the square root of Simpson's diversity index over productive rearrangements. TCRdb re-hosts the immuneACCESS table, in-frame sequences only. Its copies lack some clones; in the studies checked, an unresolved V gene accounts for under half of them, and the cause for the rest is not known. The V and J calls and clone size are taken from that table; D and trimming were inferred from the DNA. Within this sample are 95,000 to 150,000 clones, with 70% to 75% of them counted one time only. Around 5.9% of the sample comes from the top ten.

What was sequenced was peripheral blood. In this chain, TRBV15 is recombined with TRBJ1-5, and 10 bases in between align with TRBD1. The clonotype comes from a man between 60 and 70 years old with acute or convalescent COVID-19. The CDR3 corresponds to CATSGTGGNQPQHF. The DNA is as follows: TGTGCCACCTCCGGGACAGGGGGCAATCAGCCCCAGCATTTT.